These T cell receptor beta chains were read from a single sample in a study of T-cell memory formation after mild COVID-19. TCRdb itself ran the 5' RACE reads through MiXCR, one entry per CDR3 protein. The sample includes fewer than 650,000 distinct CDR3 sequences, roughly 17% of them seen just once. Sample: PBMCs or a T cell subset sorted from them (not recorded which). The receptors derive from an adult woman who had mild COVID-19 (a few samples of this study predate the infection). Cell type and time point are not known. Each CDR3 is given with its conserved first and last residue. The order of the fields is J gene, clone size, D gene, V gene, CDR3 protein, CDR3 DNA. D genes are given only for firm matches. Where a row states a size, it is once, few, many or the class of an expanded clone; other rows omit it.

>TRBJ1-1|few|TRBD1|TRBV29-1
CSVPGATGSAEAFF
TGCAGCGTTCCGGGGGCGACAGGGAGCGCTGAAGCTTTCTTT
>TRBJ1-4|few|-|TRBV29-1
CSVEDPNSPWKLFF
TGCAGCGTTGAAGATCCAAACTCTCCCTGGAAACTGTTTTTT
>TRBJ2-3|-|TRBD2|TRBV12-3/TRBV12-4
CASRPPGLAFDTQYF
TGTGCCAGCAGGCCTCCGGGACTAGCATTCGATACGCAGTATTTT
>TRBJ1-2|-|-|TRBV29-1
CSVGGPRGYGYTF
TGCAGCGTTGGAGGACCACGCGGCTATGGCTACACCTTC
>TRBJ2-5|few|TRBD2|TRBV20-1
CSARGIGTSGVQTQYF
TGCAGTGCTAGAGGGATAGGGACTAGCGGGGTACAGACCCAGTACTTC
>TRBJ2-7|-|-|TRBV4-1
CASSPQGYRDGAYEQYF
TGCGCCAGCAGCCCTCAAGGTTACCGGGACGGTGCCTACGAGCAGTACTTC
>TRBJ2-7|few|-|TRBV4-1
CASSQEVADYEQYF
TGCGCCAGCAGCCAAGAAGTGGCCGATTACGAGCAGTACTTC
>TRBJ2-1|few|-|TRBV7-9
CASSFGTGEFF
TGTGCCAGCAGCTTTGGGACTGGGGAGTTCTTC
>TRBJ2-1|many|-|TRBV7-9
CASTGYREGYNEQFF
TGTGCCAGCACCGGGTACAGGGAAGGCTACAATGAGCAGTTCTTC
>TRBJ1-1|few|-|TRBV2
CASSERRWGPNTEAFF
TGTGCCAGCAGTGAAAGGAGATGGGGGCCCAACACTGAAGCTTTCTTT
>TRBJ2-3|-|-|TRBV9
CASSVWAGGTDTQYF
TGTGCCAGCAGCGTTTGGGCAGGGGGCACAGATACGCAGTATTTT
>TRBJ2-1|-|-|TRBV10-3
CAISERGSSYNEQFF
TGTGCCATCAGTGAGCGGGGGAGCTCCTACAATGAGCAGTTCTTC
>TRBJ1-5|few|-|TRBV18
CASSPGDYQPQHF
TGTGCCAGCTCACCAGGGGATTATCAGCCCCAGCATTTT
>TRBJ1-6|few|-|TRBV3-1
CASSSKGGSPLHF
TGTGCCAGCAGCTCAAAGGGGGGTTCACCCCTCCACTTT
>TRBJ2-1|few|TRBD2|TRBV9
CASSPSTSGSYNEQFF
TGTGCCAGCAGCCCAAGTACTAGCGGGAGCTACAATGAGCAGTTCTTC
>TRBJ2-7|-|-|TRBV6-2/TRBV6-3
CASKIPGTSTQQYF
TGTGCCAGCAAGATCCCCGGGACATCTACGCAGCAGTACTTC
>TRBJ2-6|-|TRBD2|TRBV6-5
CASSYSMASGYSGANVLTF
TGTGCCAGCAGTTACTCGATGGCTAGCGGGTACTCTGGGGCCAACGTCCTGACTTTC
>TRBJ2-7|-|-|TRBV27
CASRPRWGAQGEQYF
TGTGCCAGCCGCCCCAGGTGGGGGGCGCAAGGCGAGCAGTACTTC
>TRBJ1-1|-|TRBD1|TRBV19
CASDRAGNTEAFF
TGTGCCAGTGACAGGGCGGGGAACACTGAAGCTTTCTTT
>TRBJ1-5|few|-|TRBV19
CASKGGRGNQPQHF
TGTGCCAGTAAGGGAGGGAGAGGCAATCAGCCCCAGCATTTT
>TRBJ2-7|-|TRBD1|TRBV6-5
CASSSIPGQDYEQYF
TGTGCCAGCAGTTCTATACCGGGACAGGATTACGAGCAGTACTTC
>TRBJ2-1|many|-|TRBV29-1
CSVEDTSSYNEQFF
TGCAGCGTTGAAGATACCAGCTCCTACAATGAGCAGTTCTTC
>TRBJ2-3|few|-|TRBV20-1
CSAREVAQANTQYF
TGCAGTGCTAGAGAGGTGGCTCAAGCCAATACGCAGTATTTT
>TRBJ1-6|-|-|TRBV18
CASSQDRNLVALHF
TGTGCCAGCTCCCAAGACAGGAATCTAGTCGCCCTCCACTTT
>TRBJ2-3|few|TRBD2|TRBV5-6
CASSLVGTRGSDTQYF
TGTGCCAGCAGCTTGGTTGGGACTAGGGGTTCAGATACGCAGTATTTT
>TRBJ1-2|few|-|TRBV19
CASSPPSLRSYTF
TGTGCCAGTAGTCCGCCCTCTCTCAGGTCCTACACCTTC
>TRBJ2-7|-|-|TRBV5-1
CASSFITASSYEQYF
TGCGCCAGCAGCTTTATCACAGCAAGCTCCTACGAGCAGTACTTC
>TRBJ2-6|-|-|TRBV15
CATSRPEGSSGANVLTF
TGTGCCACCAGCCGACCCGAGGGTTCATCTGGGGCCAACGTCCTGACTTTC
>TRBJ2-2|-|TRBD2|TRBV7-2
CASSLGSGLAGDKDTGELFF
TGTGCCAGCAGCTTAGGGTCGGGACTAGCGGGAGATAAGGACACCGGGGAGCTGTTTTTT
>TRBJ2-2|many|-|TRBV5-1
CASSSRGQGRNTGELFF
TGCGCCAGCAGCTCGCGGGGGCAGGGCAGGAACACCGGGGAGCTGTTTTTT
>TRBJ1-1|-|-|TRBV7-8
CASRPPGEAFF
TGTGCCAGCAGACCCCCAGGTGAAGCTTTCTTT
>TRBJ2-7|many|TRBD2|TRBV18
CASSAGTSGNYEQYF
TGTGCCAGCTCAGCCGGGACTAGCGGGAACTACGAGCAGTACTTC
>TRBJ1-3|few|-|TRBV3-1
CASSPRSSSGNTIYF
TGTGCCAGCAGCCCCCGGTCGAGTTCCGGAAACACCATATATTTT
>TRBJ2-5|-|-|TRBV7-2
CASSPYSGNGGTQYF
TGTGCCAGCAGCCCATATAGCGGAAATGGCGGGACCCAGTACTTC
>TRBJ2-3|few|-|TRBV19
CASTLGDSRRDTQYF
TGTGCCAGTACCTTAGGAGACAGCCGACGGGATACGCAGTATTTT
>TRBJ1-1|few|TRBD1|TRBV29-1
CSALRTGGTEAFF
TGCAGCGCCCTCCGTACAGGGGGCACTGAAGCTTTCTTT
>TRBJ2-3|few|-|TRBV5-1
CASSSRGTTDTQYF
TGCGCCAGCAGCTCCCGCGGGACGACAGATACGCAGTATTTT
>TRBJ2-7|few|-|TRBV5-1
CASRIGQGNYEQYF
TGCGCCAGCAGGATTGGGCAGGGCAACTACGAGCAGTACTTC
>TRBJ2-5|few|TRBD1|TRBV11-3
CASSPDRGLPTQYF
TGTGCCAGCAGCCCGGACAGGGGGCTTCCGACCCAGTACTTC
>TRBJ2-7|-|-|TRBV6-1
CASSRRDQTYEQYF
TGTGCCAGCAGTCGCCGGGACCAAACCTACGAGCAGTACTTC
>TRBJ2-2|-|-|TRBV7-2
CASSFQVGATGELFF
TGTGCCAGCAGCTTCCAGGTGGGGGCCACCGGGGAGCTGTTTTTT
>TRBJ1-4|few|-|TRBV12-3/TRBV12-4
CASSLSGEKLFF
TGTGCCAGCAGTTTAAGCGGTGAAAAACTGTTTTTT
>TRBJ2-7|few|TRBD2|TRBV4-1
CASSQEGLAGGYKQYF
TGCGCCAGCAGCCAAGAGGGACTAGCGGGGGGTTATAAGCAGTACTTC
>TRBJ2-2|-|-|TRBV29-1
CSVGGAGELFF
TGCAGCGTTGGTGGGGCCGGGGAGCTGTTTTTT
>TRBJ2-1|many|-|TRBV11-2
CASSLSTYNEQFF
TGTGCCAGCAGCTTAAGCACTTACAATGAGCAGTTCTTC
>TRBJ1-1|few|TRBD1|TRBV27
CASRTTGGNTEAFF
TGTGCCAGCAGAACTACAGGGGGAAACACTGAAGCTTTCTTT
>TRBJ2-1|-|TRBD2|TRBV12-3/TRBV12-4
CASGDTSGGVNEQFF
TGTGCCAGCGGTGACACTAGCGGGGGGGTGAATGAGCAGTTCTTC
>TRBJ2-6|many|-|TRBV18
CASSPAGANVLTF
TGTGCCAGCTCACCGGCTGGGGCCAACGTCCTGACTTTC
>TRBJ2-3|few|-|TRBV29-1
CSVEGPDQGFSVDTQYF
TGCAGCGTTGAGGGGCCGGACCAGGGATTCTCCGTAGATACGCAGTATTTT
>TRBJ2-7|-|-|TRBV20-1
CSAMPGRLRTYEQYF
TGCAGTGCTATGCCGGGCAGGCTCAGGACCTACGAGCAGTACTTC
>TRBJ2-1|many|-|TRBV7-2
CASSRINEQFF
TGTGCCAGCAGCCGTATCAATGAGCAGTTCTTC
>TRBJ1-5|few|-|TRBV19
CASSILGVSNQPQHF
TGTGCCAGTAGTATCCTAGGGGTTAGCAATCAGCCCCAGCATTTT
>TRBJ2-7|few|-|TRBV6-5
CATGRRGPYEQYF
TGTGCCACCGGGCGTCGGGGTCCCTACGAGCAGTACTTC